A selection of T cell receptor beta chains follows, all from one sample in a study of CD8 T cells in Susac syndrome. TCRdb processed the immunoSEQ multiplex PCR reads anew with MiXCR; each CDR3 protein has one entry. The table lists some 200,000 distinct CDR3 sequences, approximately 94% of them singletons. The sample was CD4+ T cells from PBMCs. The receptor set was obtained from a human donor with Susac syndrome. Each CDR3 is given with its conserved first and last residue. Each record gives: clone size, J gene, D gene, V gene, CDR3 protein, CDR3 DNA. The D gene is left open where the match is weak. A row's size may be missing; if present it is once, few, many or a size class.

>NA|TRBJ1-1|NA|TRBV4-3
CASSAHTKMATEAFF
TGCGCCAGCAGCGCCCACACAAAAATGGCAACTGAAGCTTTCTTT
>NA|TRBJ1-3|NA|TRBV11-2
CASSLSGNTIYF
TGTGCCAGCAGTTTATCTGGAAACACCATATATTTT
>NA|TRBJ2-7|NA|TRBV19
CASRKTEAYEQYF
TGTGCCAGTAGGAAGACAGAAGCCTACGAGCAGTACTTC
>NA|TRBJ1-2|NA|TRBV5-4
CASSLETHHYGYTF
TGTGCCAGCAGCTTGGAAACGCACCACTATGGCTACACCTTC
>NA|TRBJ2-2|NA|TRBV5-1
CASSFSLPNTGELFF
TGCGCCAGCAGCTTTTCACTACCTAACACCGGGGAGCTGTTTTTT
>NA|TRBJ2-3|NA|TRBV6-6
CASTGRGDTQYF
TGTGCCAGCACTGGACGGGGAGATACGCAGTATTTT
>NA|TRBJ1-6|TRBD1|TRBV12-3/TRBV12-4
CASSFYGQGNSPLHF
TGTGCCAGCAGTTTTTACGGACAGGGGAATTCACCCCTCCACTTT
>NA|TRBJ2-1|NA|TRBV3-1
CASSQDRLAGAGNEQFF
TGTGCCAGCAGCCAAGATCGTTTGGCGGGGGCGGGGAATGAGCAGTTCTTC
>NA|TRBJ2-2|TRBD1|TRBV12-3/TRBV12-4
CASSPTGAVTGELFF
TGTGCCAGCAGCCCTACAGGGGCGGTCACCGGGGAGCTGTTTTTT
>NA|TRBJ1-5|NA|TRBV28
CASSPGHLSQPQHF
TGTGCCAGCAGTCCTGGACATTTAAGTCAGCCCCAGCATTTT
>few|TRBJ2-2|NA|TRBV18
CASSPPSFAGELFF
TGTGCCAGCTCACCACCGAGTTTCGCCGGGGAGCTGTTTTTT
>once|TRBJ2-1|NA|TRBV6-1
CASSEGGPTRKSQFF
TGTGCCAGCAGTGAAGGCGGACCCACCAGGAAGAGCCAGTTCTTC
>NA|TRBJ2-5|NA|TRBV9
CASSVKTSGETQYF
TGTGCCAGCAGCGTAAAAACGTCGGGTGAGACCCAGTACTTC
>NA|TRBJ1-3|NA|TRBV30
CAWSYIRGYSGNTIYF
TGTGCCTGGAGCTACATTAGGGGATACTCTGGAAACACCATATATTTT
>NA|TRBJ1-5|NA|TRBV6-5
CASSRQASNQPQHF
TGTGCCAGCAGCAGACAGGCAAGCAATCAGCCCCAGCATTTT
>NA|TRBJ2-3|NA|TRBV20-1
CSARPDRLDTQYF
TGCAGTGCTAGACCCGATCGACTAGATACGCAGTATTTT